Following are 20 T cell receptor beta chains from one sample sequenced in a study of T cells after yellow fever vaccination. TCRdb reprocessed the 5' RACE reads via MiXCR and lists one record per CDR3 protein. The sample holds 510,000 or so distinct CDR3 sequences, 15% to 20% seen once. Material: PBMCs, obtained 15 days after the yellow fever booster vaccination. Receptors were obtained from a man aged 25-40 years who received the YFV17D yellow fever vaccine.

This chain connects TRBV5-6 to TRBJ1-2; D not certain. V lost 2 bases and J 1 base, leaving 6 bases between the germline ends. The CDR3 length is 13 residues. The V gene's germline CDR1 is SGHDT and CDR2 YYEEEE. CDR3 sequence reads: CASSFSSNYGYTF. As DNA, the CDR3 is TGTGCCAGCAGCTTCAGCAGTAACTATGGCTACACCTTC.

The V and J genes are TRBV11-2 and TRBJ2-3; D is undetermined. Germline V gene sequence: CDR1 SGHAT, CDR2 FQNNGV. The CDR3 has 16 residues. V was pared by 4 bases and J by 2 bases, with 16 bases between. The CDR3 sequence: CASSSESTGYTDTQYF. CDR3 sequence (DNA): TGTGCCAGCAGCTCCGAGAGCACGGGTTACACAGATACGCAGTATTTT. Using reference TRBV11-2 and TRBJ2-3 for the parts outside the CDR3, the full variable domain is EAGVAQSPRYKIIEKRQSVAFWCNPISGHATLYWYQQILGQGPKLLIQFQNNGVVDDSQLPKDRFSAERLKGVDSTLKIQPAKLEDSAVYLCASSSESTGYTDTQYFGPGTRLTVL.

This clonotype has just a few counts. The chain combines TRBV20-1 with TRBJ2-3; TRBD1 agrees at 8 bases. Germline V gene lookup returns CDR1 DFQATT and CDR2 SNEGSKA (reference sequence). The CDR3 has 14 amino acids. The V gene end was trimmed by 5 bases and the J gene end by 5 bases; junction bases not matched to a gene: 9. This CDR3 is CSAGVVRGQDTQYF. CDR3 coding DNA: TGCAGTGCTGGGGTGGTCAGGGGGCAAGATACGCAGTATTTT.

Notes on this clonotype: A much larger clone lies one base from this, so it may be a read error. V is TRBV6-6 and J is TRBJ2-3, with D unresolved. The CDR3 covers 12 residues. Germline lookup yields CDR1 MNHNY and CDR2 SVGAGI (reference sequence). Trimming shortened V by 6 bases and J by 2 bases, and 6 bases separated the two germline ends. CDR3 bases: TGTGCCAGCAGCACTATCACAGATACGCAGTATTTT. This codes for CASSTITDTQYF.

V is TRBV7-2 and J is TRBJ2-4; 12 nucleotides agree with TRBD1. V gave up 5 bases and J gave up 8 bases; unmatched junction bases: 10. In germline, CDR1 is SGHTA, CDR2 FQGNSA. This CDR3 spans 16 amino acids. The CDR3 region is CASSGRDRGLGDIQYF. The CDR3 region has the DNA TGTGCCAGCAGCGGCCGGGACAGGGGGCTTGGGGACATTCAGTACTTC.

This clonotype was seen a handful of times. The chain couples TRBV7-2 to TRBJ2-3; D is possibly TRBD2 (5 bases). Deletions cut 1 base from V and 4 bases from J, with 9 bases between. This CDR3 spans 14 amino acids. CDR1 SGHTA and CDR2 FQGNSA come from the germline V gene. The chain's CDR3 is CASSLVGSPDTQYF. In DNA, the CDR3 is TGTGCCAGCAGCTTAGTTGGGAGCCCAGATACGCAGTATTTT.

V gene TRBV12-3 or TRBV12-4 combines with J gene TRBJ2-1, with TRBD2 identical over 7 bases. V shed 2 bases, J shed 4 bases, and the junction held 8 bases outside the gene matches. This CDR3 is 16 amino acids long. The CDR3 here is CASSLSASGMYNEQFF. As DNA, the CDR3 is TGTGCCAGCAGTTTAAGCGCAAGCGGGATGTACAATGAGCAGTTCTTC.

This clonotype was counted between two and nine times. The V and J genes are TRBV5-1 and TRBJ2-1, with D uncertain. Germline CDR1 and CDR2: SGHRS and YFSETQ. The CDR3 extends over 17 amino acids. V was trimmed by 4 bases and J by 3 bases, leaving 20 bases between them. The CDR3 sequence: CASSIYNSNNYYNEQFF. The CDR3 DNA reads TGCGCCAGCAGCATCTACAACTCGAATAATTACTACAATGAGCAGTTCTTC.

This clonotype was picked up a small number of times. The rearrangement uses TRBV11-2 and TRBJ2-2, with 16 bases lining up with TRBD2. The CDR3 runs to 18 residues. V shed 3 bases and J 6 bases; nucleotides not matched to a gene: 7. Germline lookup yields CDR1 SGHAT and CDR2 FQNNGV. The CDR3 here is CASSFQGLAGGAPGELFF. The CDR3 DNA follows: TGTGCCAGCAGCTTCCAGGGACTAGCGGGAGGGGCCCCCGGGGAGCTGTTTTTT.

The table lists this clonotype with a few counts. The rearrangement links TRBV6-1 to TRBJ2-3, with 8 nucleotides matching TRBD1. CDR1 MNHNS and CDR2 SASEGT come from the germline V gene. After removal of 5 bases from V and 14 bases from J, the junction contained 12 bases not matched to a gene. The CDR3 covers 13 residues. This CDR3 is CASSIQPTGEAYF. CDR3 bases: TGTGCCAGCAGTATCCAGCCGACAGGGGAGGCGTATTTT.

The J gene is TRBJ2-5, the V gene TRBV12-3 or TRBV12-4; tentatively, D is TRBD1 (6 bases). CDR3 length: 14 residues. V shed 4 bases and J shed 2 bases, with 11 bases lying between them. CDR3 in amino acids: CASSSQQGQETQYF. In nucleotides, the CDR3 is TGTGCCAGCAGTTCTCAACAGGGACAAGAGACCCAGTACTTC.

This clonotype was counted a few times. The chain combines TRBV20-1 with TRBJ1-2; the match to TRBD1 covers 7 bases. Germline V gene sequence: CDR1 DFQATT, CDR2 SNEGSKA (reference sequence). V lost 3 bases, J lost 8 bases, and 9 bases stayed unmatched. This CDR3 has 13 amino acids. This CDR3 is CSASNDRAGGYTF. The CDR3 DNA sequence: TGCAGTGCTAGCAACGACAGGGCGGGAGGCTACACCTTC.

The chain carries TRBV27 and TRBJ1-6; D unclear. Germline loops: CDR1 MNHEY, CDR2 SMNVEV (reference sequence). This CDR3 has 12 amino acids. With 8 bases removed from V and 12 bases from J, the gap between germline ends came to 14 bases. The CDR3: CASLRPGGPLHF. For the CDR3, the DNA is TGTGCCAGCCTCAGACCGGGCGGACCCCTCCACTTT.

This clonotype was counted between two and nine times. The chain couples TRBV15 to TRBJ2-7, with 8 nucleotides matching TRBD1. Trimming removed 0 bases from V and 3 bases from J; junction bases left unmatched: 4. This CDR3 contains 15 residues. Germline V gene sequence: CDR1 LNHNV, CDR2 YYDKDF (reference sequence). CDR3 nucleotides: TGTGCCACCAGCAGAGATCCCGGGACAGGCTACGAGCAGTACTTC. It is translated as CATSRDPGTGYEQYF.

The CDR3 loop reads CAWRGLAGLTDTQYF. In DNA, the CDR3 is TGTGCCTGGCGTGGACTAGCGGGATTAACAGATACGCAGTATTTT. This sequence joins TRBV30 and TRBJ2-3, with 12 bases lining up with TRBD2. The CDR3 length is 15 residues. Per germline, CDR1 GTSNPN and CDR2 SVGIG (reference sequence). J gave up 3 bases and V 5 bases, and 6 bases lay outside the gene matches. The whole variable domain, remainder taken from reference TRBV30 and TRBJ2-3, is SQTIHQWPATLVQPVGSPLSLECTVEGTSNPNLYWYRQAAGRGLQLLFYSVGIGQISSEVPQNLSASRPQDRQFILSSKKLLLSDSGFYLCAWRGLAGLTDTQYFGPGTRLTVL.

In this sample, this clonotype turned up a few times. The chain links TRBV20-1 to TRBJ2-3; D is possibly TRBD1 or TRBD2 (5 bases each). V lost 0 bases to trimming and J lost 8 bases, with 12 bases between them. CDR3 size: 13 residues. Per germline, CDR1 DFQATT and CDR2 SNEGSKA (reference sequence). The CDR3 protein is CSARDLGEATQYF. CDR3 DNA: TGCAGTGCTAGAGATTTGGGGGAAGCTACGCAGTATTTT.

This rearrangement joins TRBV24-1 to TRBJ2-7, with a tentative D call TRBD2 (5 bases). The CDR3 sequence is 13 residues long. Trimming took 6 bases from V and 5 from J, leaving 13 bases between them. The germline CDR1 and CDR2 sequences are KGHDR and SFDVKD. The CDR3 sequence is CATSSSGSHEQYF. The CDR3 nucleotides are TGTGCCACCAGTAGTTCGGGGAGCCACGAGCAGTACTTC.

The chain has TRBV20-1 and TRBJ2-5; D may be TRBD2 (6 bases). The CDR3 sequence is 14 residues long. Germline loops: CDR1 DFQATT, CDR2 SNEGSKA (reference sequence). Trimming stripped 3 bases from V and 5 bases from J, with 16 bases between. As DNA, the CDR3 is TGCAGTGCTAGGGGACTGTCCCTCCTGGAGACCCAGTACTTC. It translates to CSARGLSLLETQYF.

The gene calls are TRBV6-5 and TRBJ2-1; TRBD1 might be the D (6 bases). Per germline, CDR1 MNHEY and CDR2 SVGAGI. This CDR3 region has 15 residues. V lost 0 bases, J lost 7 bases, and 13 bases lay in between. CDR3 protein: CASSYSGALENEQFF. DNA for the CDR3: TGTGCCAGCAGTTACTCGGGGGCCCTGGAGAATGAGCAGTTCTTC.

The table lists this clonotype with a few counts. The V call is TRBV6-1, the J call TRBJ1-1; maybe TRBD1 (6 bases). The CDR3 sequence is 14 residues long. Germline CDR1 is MNHNS and CDR2 is SASEGT. V shed 6 bases and J shed 1 base, with 12 bases lying between them. The CDR3 loop is CASRSPGQNTEAFF. The CDR3 nucleotides are TGTGCCAGCAGGTCTCCGGGACAGAACACTGAAGCTTTCTTT.